This TCR beta chain came from a study of beta chain features in type 1 diabetes. Germline loops: CDR1 MDHEN, CDR2 SYDVKM. Deletions cut 5 bases from V and 9 bases from J, with 13 bases between. The CDR3 totals 12 residues. Purities in excess of 95% were seen in all sorted populations. The study reverse transcribed the entire isolated RNA, so it sequenced expressed TCRB transcripts. Several million reads were obtained on average from naive, central memory and regulatory T cell samples. TCRdb keeps only in-frame clones here, not all; method: immunoSEQ multiplex PCR. The sample gives a few hundred thousand clones, approximately 15% of which show up once; 0.019% is in the top ten.

The TCR comes from a woman between 18 and 30 years old in good health. Sequencing was done on a sample of naive CD4+ T cells from blood. The rearrangement links TRBV28 to TRBJ2-5; D call uncertain. The CDR3 sequence: CASSPSLSAQYF. DNA for the CDR3: TGTGCCAGCAGTCCCTCATTATCGGCCCAGTACTTC.